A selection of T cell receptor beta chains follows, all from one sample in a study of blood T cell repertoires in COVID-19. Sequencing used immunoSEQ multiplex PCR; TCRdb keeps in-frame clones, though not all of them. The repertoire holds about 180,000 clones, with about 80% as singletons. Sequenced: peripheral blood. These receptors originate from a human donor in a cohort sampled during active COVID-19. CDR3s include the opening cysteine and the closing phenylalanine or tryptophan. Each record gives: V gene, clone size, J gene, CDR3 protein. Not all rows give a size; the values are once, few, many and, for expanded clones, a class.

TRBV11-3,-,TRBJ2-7,CASSLYRDYEQYF
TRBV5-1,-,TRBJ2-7,CASSLDVGGYEQYF
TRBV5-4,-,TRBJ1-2,CASSLGTGADYGYTF
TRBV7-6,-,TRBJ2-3,CASSLKGGLLAGAEDTQYF
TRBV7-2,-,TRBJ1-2,CASSLAYGSGYGYTF
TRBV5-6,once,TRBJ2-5,CASSLSGRREAETQYF
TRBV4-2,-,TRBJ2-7,CASSQPPSGSSYEQYF
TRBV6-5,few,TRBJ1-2,CASSYGGARRGYTF
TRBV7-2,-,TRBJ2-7,CASSALAGPHEQYF
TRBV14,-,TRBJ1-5,CASIHMGPNQPQHF
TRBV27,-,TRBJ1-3,CASSSGQGHSGNTIYF
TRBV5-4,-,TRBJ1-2,CASSRQGSYGYTF
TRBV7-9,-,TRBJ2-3,CASSPETGGSDTQYF
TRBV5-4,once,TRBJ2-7,CASSRGQGYEQYF
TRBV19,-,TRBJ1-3,CASSITTGGLHFSGNTIYF
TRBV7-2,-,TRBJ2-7,CASSLSGSGGWEQYF
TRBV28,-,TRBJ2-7,CASSFRGGNEQYF
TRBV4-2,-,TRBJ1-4,CASSQVGRGLGNEKLFF
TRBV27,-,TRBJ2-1,CASTRHREINEQFF
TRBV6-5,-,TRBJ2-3,CASSYPPEHTQYF
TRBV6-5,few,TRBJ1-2,CASSSQGNGYTF
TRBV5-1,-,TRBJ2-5,CASSIQVRETQYF
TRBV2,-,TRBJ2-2,CASSVALAGTGELFF
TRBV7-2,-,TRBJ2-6,CASSLVRGSGANVLTF
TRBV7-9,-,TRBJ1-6,CASSSDSPNSPLHF
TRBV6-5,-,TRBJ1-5,CASAAGTLSNQPQHF
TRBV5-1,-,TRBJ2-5,CASSSPLRTQYF
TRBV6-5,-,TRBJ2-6,CASTTGDSGANVLTF
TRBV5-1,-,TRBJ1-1,CASSPAQGGTEAFF